A selection of T cell receptor beta chains follows, all from one sample in a study of T cells after posttransplantation cyclophosphamide. The protocol was immunoSEQ multiplex PCR, while the TCRdb copy is restricted to in-frame clones and leaves out a portion. The sample records 9,000 to 15,000 clones, roughly 2% being singletons. The sample consisted of PBMCs, taken after allogeneic stem cell transplant with posttransplant cyclophosphamide. Source of these receptors: a male patient aged 25-45 years who received an allogeneic stem cell transplant from a related donor, was CMV-positive, and had no GVHD. Some T cells may have come from the graft donor. Each CDR3 is given without its conserved first and last residue. Not all rows give a size; the values are once, few, many and, for expanded clones, a class.

TRBV19	12	-	TRBJ1-1	ASSIWGRDTEAF
TRBV18	13	few	TRBJ2-7	ASSPIPGQGHEQY
TRBV5-1	11	-	TRBJ2-7	ASSLYSSYEQY
TRBV29-1	10	few	TRBJ2-2	SADTRAGELF
TRBV4-3	12	few	TRBJ2-7	ASSQATGPYEQY
TRBV7-3	12	few	TRBJ2-7	ASSLAPGSYEQY
TRBV15	15	-	TRBJ2-1	ATSRSRTGAWYNEQF
TRBV7-3	18	medium-sized	TRBJ2-3	ASSLSSGTSGGLLEDTQY
TRBV5-1	13	few	TRBJ2-7	ASSSLVRGAYEQY
TRBV29-1	11	few	TRBJ2-5	SVGKGGDETQY
TRBV9	13	-	TRBJ1-1	ASSVVQGENTEAF
TRBV30	13	-	TRBJ2-1	AWSPPSGLAGRKF